Here is one TCR beta chain with its context. Germline loops: CDR1 SGDLS, CDR2 YYNGEE. The V and J ends lost 0 bases and 6 bases respectively, with 10 bases between them. The CDR3 covers 14 residues. These data come from a study of T cell responses to AZD1222 COVID-19 vaccine. TCRdb keeps only in-frame clones here, not all; method: immunoSEQ multiplex PCR. The sample has roughly 120,000 clones, approximately 84% seen once; the top ten hold around 9.9%. The sequencing here drew on peripheral blood, taken on day 0 of AZD1222 vaccination. This sequence joins TRBV9 and TRBJ1-5; D is possibly TRBD1 (5 bases). The clonotype comes from an adult in good health. The CDR3 DNA reads TGTGCCAGCAGCGTAGAGGGGATTGGTCAGCCCCAGCATTTT. Residues: CASSVEGIGQPQHF.